A selection of T cell receptor beta chains follows, all from one sample in a study of blood T cell repertoires in COVID-19. Generated by immunoSEQ multiplex PCR, the TCRdb table keeps only in-frame clones and is missing some. The sample lists a few hundred thousand clones, roughly 85% seen once, with 9.5% to 11% in the top ten. The sequencing input was peripheral blood. Receptors were obtained from a woman between 65 and 79 years old with acute or convalescent COVID-19. CDR3s include the opening cysteine and the closing phenylalanine or tryptophan. The order of the fields is clone size, J gene, D gene, CDR3 length, V gene, CDR3 protein, CDR3 DNA. The D gene is left open where the match is weak. A row's size may be missing; if present it is once, few, many or a size class.

clone size: -
J gene: TRBJ1-3
D gene: TRBD1
CDR3 length: 16
V gene: TRBV4-2
CDR3 protein: CASSRPGQESGNTIYF
CDR3 DNA: TGTGCCAGCAGCCGGCCGGGACAGGAGTCCGGAAACACCATATATTTT

clone size: -
J gene: TRBJ1-3
D gene: -
CDR3 length: 14
V gene: TRBV7-2
CDR3 protein: CASSSGQPGNTIYF
CDR3 DNA: TGTGCCAGCAGCTCCGGACAGCCTGGAAACACCATATATTTT

clone size: -
J gene: TRBJ2-7
D gene: TRBD1
CDR3 length: 14
V gene: TRBV5-1
CDR3 protein: CASSEDRGVYEQYF
CDR3 DNA: TGCGCCAGCAGCGAGGACAGGGGAGTCTACGAGCAGTACTTC

clone size: once
J gene: TRBJ1-1
D gene: -
CDR3 length: 17
V gene: TRBV11-2
CDR3 protein: CASSSTGQGFGNTEAFF
CDR3 DNA: TGTGCCAGCAGCTCCACCGGTCAGGGGTTTGGGAACACTGAAGCTTTCTTT

clone size: -
J gene: TRBJ2-1
D gene: -
CDR3 length: 12
V gene: TRBV11-2
CDR3 protein: CASSYSGDEQFF
CDR3 DNA: TGTGCCAGCAGCTACTCAGGCGATGAGCAGTTCTTC

clone size: -
J gene: TRBJ2-3
D gene: -
CDR3 length: 16
V gene: TRBV4-1
CDR3 protein: CASSRGLSYRTDTQYF
CDR3 DNA: TGCGCCAGCAGCCGCGGACTCTCCTATCGCACAGATACGCAGTATTTT

clone size: -
J gene: TRBJ1-1
D gene: -
CDR3 length: 12
V gene: TRBV24-1
CDR3 protein: CATSEAYGEAFF
CDR3 DNA: TGTGCCACCAGTGAGGCATACGGGGAAGCTTTCTTT

clone size: -
J gene: TRBJ1-3
D gene: -
CDR3 length: 14
V gene: TRBV7-2
CDR3 protein: CASSPLGSGNTIYF
CDR3 DNA: TGTGCCAGCAGCCCACTAGGCTCTGGAAACACCATATATTTT

clone size: -
J gene: TRBJ1-1
D gene: -
CDR3 length: 14
V gene: TRBV5-1
CDR3 protein: CASSFGTLSTEAFF
CDR3 DNA: TGCGCCAGCAGCTTCGGGACTCTTAGCACTGAAGCTTTCTTT

clone size: once
J gene: TRBJ1-1
D gene: -
CDR3 length: 15
V gene: TRBV14
CDR3 protein: CASSRAGLKRSEAFF
CDR3 DNA: TGTGCCAGCAGCCGTGCGGGGCTAAAGAGGTCTGAAGCTTTCTTT

clone size: -
J gene: TRBJ1-1
D gene: TRBD1
CDR3 length: 18
V gene: TRBV4-1
CDR3 protein: CASSQARRRGLRNTEAFF
CDR3 DNA: TGCGCCAGCAGCCAAGCCCGAAGGAGGGGGCTAAGGAACACTGAAGCTTTCTTT

clone size: -
J gene: TRBJ1-2
D gene: -
CDR3 length: 13
V gene: TRBV19
CDR3 protein: CASSGIPWEGYTF
CDR3 DNA: TGTGCCAGTTCCGGGATCCCTTGGGAGGGCTACACCTTC

clone size: once
J gene: TRBJ1-5
D gene: -
CDR3 length: 13
V gene: TRBV6-5
CDR3 protein: CASRTSGGQPQHF
CDR3 DNA: TGTGCCAGCAGGACGAGTGGAGGACAGCCCCAGCATTTT

clone size: -
J gene: TRBJ2-6
D gene: -
CDR3 length: 13
V gene: TRBV6-4
CDR3 protein: CASRRAGANVLTF
CDR3 DNA: TGTGCCAGCAGGAGGGCAGGGGCCAACGTCCTGACTTTC

clone size: -
J gene: TRBJ1-2
D gene: TRBD1
CDR3 length: 14
V gene: TRBV3-1/TRBV3-2
CDR3 protein: CASSPIQGLRGYTF
CDR3 DNA: TGTGCCAGCAGCCCAATACAGGGGCTTCGGGGCTACACCTTC

clone size: once
J gene: TRBJ1-4
D gene: -
CDR3 length: 14
V gene: TRBV4-1
CDR3 protein: CASSPQGRGEKLFF
CDR3 DNA: TGCGCCAGCAGCCCCCAGGGGCGCGGTGAAAAACTGTTTTTT

clone size: -
J gene: TRBJ1-5
D gene: -
CDR3 length: 19
V gene: TRBV15
CDR3 protein: CATSRDQGQMKHSNQPQHF
CDR3 DNA: TGTGCCACCAGCAGAGATCAGGGGCAGATGAAACATAGCAATCAGCCCCAGCATTTT

clone size: -
J gene: TRBJ1-2
D gene: -
CDR3 length: 13
V gene: TRBV27
CDR3 protein: CASSLGPGYGYTF
CDR3 DNA: TGTGCCAGCAGCTTAGGGCCAGGATATGGCTACACCTTC

clone size: -
J gene: TRBJ2-3
D gene: TRBD1
CDR3 length: 17
V gene: TRBV5-6
CDR3 protein: CASSTGVGTGSTDTQYF
CDR3 DNA: TGTGCCAGCAGCACTGGGGTCGGGACAGGGAGCACAGATACGCAGTATTTT

clone size: -
J gene: TRBJ2-3
D gene: -
CDR3 length: 16
V gene: TRBV19
CDR3 protein: CASSIIEAYTTDTQYF
CDR3 DNA: TGTGCCAGTAGTATTATAGAGGCGTATACTACAGATACGCAGTATTTT

clone size: once
J gene: TRBJ1-2
D gene: -
CDR3 length: 12
V gene: TRBV29-1
CDR3 protein: CSVGVYSYGYTF
CDR3 DNA: TGCAGCGTTGGGGTGTACAGCTATGGCTACACCTTC

clone size: -
J gene: TRBJ1-1
D gene: TRBD1
CDR3 length: 13
V gene: TRBV6-5
CDR3 protein: CASKTPGTVGAFF
CDR3 DNA: TGTGCCAGTAAGACCCCCGGGACAGTGGGAGCTTTCTTT

clone size: once
J gene: TRBJ2-3
D gene: TRBD2
CDR3 length: 18
V gene: TRBV19
CDR3 protein: CASSMRSGGRASTDTQYF
CDR3 DNA: TGTGCCAGTAGTATGCGTAGCGGGGGGCGTGCTAGCACAGATACGCAGTATTTT

clone size: -
J gene: TRBJ1-3
D gene: TRBD1
CDR3 length: 17
V gene: TRBV10-3
CDR3 protein: CAISAGTVRASGNTIYF
CDR3 DNA: TGTGCCATCAGTGCGGGGACAGTCCGAGCCTCTGGAAACACCATATATTTT

clone size: -
J gene: TRBJ2-3
D gene: -
CDR3 length: 13
V gene: TRBV5-1
CDR3 protein: CASGPGGTDTQYF
CDR3 DNA: TGCGCCAGCGGGCCAGGGGGCACAGATACGCAGTATTTT

clone size: -
J gene: TRBJ1-1
D gene: -
CDR3 length: 13
V gene: TRBV7-9
CDR3 protein: CASSLDFSTEAFF
CDR3 DNA: TGTGCCAGCAGCTTAGACTTTTCCACTGAAGCTTTCTTT

clone size: -
J gene: TRBJ2-7
D gene: TRBD1
CDR3 length: 15
V gene: TRBV5-8
CDR3 protein: CASSPYGTASYEQYF
CDR3 DNA: TGTGCCAGCAGCCCGTATGGGACAGCGTCCTACGAGCAGTACTTC

clone size: -
J gene: TRBJ2-7
D gene: -
CDR3 length: 13
V gene: TRBV15
CDR3 protein: CATSRDGGYEQYF
CDR3 DNA: TGTGCCACCAGCAGAGATGGGGGGTACGAGCAGTACTTC

clone size: -
J gene: TRBJ2-1
D gene: TRBD2
CDR3 length: 15
V gene: TRBV24-1
CDR3 protein: CATSLAGGSSDEQFF
CDR3 DNA: TGTGCCACCAGCCTAGCGGGGGGCTCGAGCGATGAGCAGTTCTTC

clone size: -
J gene: TRBJ2-3
D gene: TRBD1
CDR3 length: 12
V gene: TRBV6-5
CDR3 protein: CASTGGLDTQYF
CDR3 DNA: TGTGCCAGCACAGGGGGCCTTGATACGCAGTATTTT

clone size: -
J gene: TRBJ2-7
D gene: TRBD2
CDR3 length: 16
V gene: TRBV3-1/TRBV3-2
CDR3 protein: CASSQRGLAGPGEQYF
CDR3 DNA: TGTGCCAGCAGCCAACGGGGACTAGCGGGGCCGGGGGAGCAGTACTTC

clone size: -
J gene: TRBJ2-2
D gene: TRBD2
CDR3 length: 15
V gene: TRBV6-5
CDR3 protein: CASTRGGTSVGELFF
CDR3 DNA: TGTGCCAGCACTCGGGGGGGGACTAGCGTTGGGGAGCTGTTTTTT

clone size: -
J gene: TRBJ1-2
D gene: -
CDR3 length: 13
V gene: TRBV24-1
CDR3 protein: CATSAREFYGYTF
CDR3 DNA: TGTGCCACCAGTGCCCGGGAGTTCTATGGCTACACCTTC

clone size: -
J gene: TRBJ1-6
D gene: -
CDR3 length: 15
V gene: TRBV7-2
CDR3 protein: CASMRVSSYNSPLHF
CDR3 DNA: TGTGCCAGCATGCGGGTCAGCTCCTATAATTCACCCCTCCACTTT

clone size: -
J gene: TRBJ1-5
D gene: -
CDR3 length: 17
V gene: TRBV3-1/TRBV3-2
CDR3 protein: CASSPHERGYSNQPQHF
CDR3 DNA: TGTGCCAGCAGCCCCCACGAGAGAGGGTATAGCAATCAGCCCCAGCATTTT

clone size: once
J gene: TRBJ1-2
D gene: TRBD1
CDR3 length: 14
V gene: TRBV11-2
CDR3 protein: CASSLADRDYGYTF
CDR3 DNA: TGTGCCAGCAGCTTAGCCGACAGGGACTATGGCTACACCTTC

clone size: -
J gene: TRBJ2-7
D gene: TRBD1
CDR3 length: 15
V gene: TRBV3-1/TRBV3-2
CDR3 protein: CASSLRTGGTYEQYF
CDR3 DNA: TGTGCCAGCAGTTTACGGACAGGGGGGACTTACGAGCAGTACTTC

clone size: -
J gene: TRBJ2-7
D gene: -
CDR3 length: 15
V gene: TRBV5-1
CDR3 protein: CASSLLRESSYEQYF
CDR3 DNA: TGCGCCAGCAGCTTGCTGAGGGAAAGCTCCTACGAGCAGTACTTC

clone size: -
J gene: TRBJ2-1
D gene: -
CDR3 length: 11
V gene: TRBV10-2
CDR3 protein: CATKGVPEQFF
CDR3 DNA: TGCGCCACCAAGGGGGTACCTGAGCAGTTCTTC

clone size: -
J gene: TRBJ2-7
D gene: TRBD1
CDR3 length: 15
V gene: TRBV6-5
CDR3 protein: CASTHSGTGAYEQYF
CDR3 DNA: TGTGCCAGCACCCATTCCGGGACAGGCGCCTACGAGCAGTACTTC

clone size: -
J gene: TRBJ2-2
D gene: -
CDR3 length: 11
V gene: TRBV18
CDR3 protein: CASRVIGELFF
CDR3 DNA: TGTGCCAGCCGGGTGATCGGGGAGCTGTTTTTT

clone size: -
J gene: TRBJ2-7
D gene: TRBD1
CDR3 length: 15
V gene: TRBV4-1
CDR3 protein: CASSQADRELYEQYF
CDR3 DNA: TGCGCCAGCAGCCAAGCGGACAGGGAGCTCTACGAGCAGTACTTC

clone size: -
J gene: TRBJ2-3
D gene: TRBD1
CDR3 length: 18
V gene: TRBV5-1
CDR3 protein: CASSLGPRTGRRTDTQYF
CDR3 DNA: TGCGCCAGCAGCTTGGGGCCTCGGACAGGACGGCGCACAGATACGCAGTATTTT

clone size: -
J gene: TRBJ2-3
D gene: -
CDR3 length: 13
V gene: TRBV14
CDR3 protein: CASSQFRDDTQYF
CDR3 DNA: TGTGCCAGCAGCCAATTTAGAGATGATACGCAGTATTTT

clone size: -
J gene: TRBJ1-1
D gene: TRBD1
CDR3 length: 14
V gene: TRBV2
CDR3 protein: CASSPNRGNTEAFF
CDR3 DNA: TGTGCCAGCAGTCCTAACAGGGGGAACACTGAAGCTTTCTTT

clone size: -
J gene: TRBJ2-1
D gene: -
CDR3 length: 16
V gene: TRBV5-4
CDR3 protein: CASRPEVGGSYNEQFF
CDR3 DNA: TGTGCCAGCAGACCGGAGGTAGGAGGGTCTTACAATGAGCAGTTCTTC

clone size: -
J gene: TRBJ1-3
D gene: -
CDR3 length: 15
V gene: TRBV2
CDR3 protein: CASSELSAPGNTIYF
CDR3 DNA: TGTGCCAGCAGTGAATTATCTGCCCCAGGGAACACCATATATTTT

clone size: -
J gene: TRBJ1-5
D gene: -
CDR3 length: 15
V gene: TRBV5-1
CDR3 protein: CASSFEGDSNQPQHF
CDR3 DNA: TGCGCCAGCAGCTTTGAGGGAGATAGCAATCAGCCCCAGCATTTT

clone size: -
J gene: TRBJ1-1
D gene: -
CDR3 length: 14
V gene: TRBV4-1
CDR3 protein: CASSSRGQNTEAFF
CDR3 DNA: TGCGCCAGCAGCTCAAGGGGACAGAACACTGAAGCTTTCTTT

clone size: -
J gene: TRBJ2-1
D gene: -
CDR3 length: 14
V gene: TRBV27
CDR3 protein: CASSSERAFNEQFF
CDR3 DNA: TGTGCCAGCAGTTCGGAGCGGGCTTTCAATGAGCAGTTCTTC

clone size: -
J gene: TRBJ2-1
D gene: -
CDR3 length: 13
V gene: TRBV7-6
CDR3 protein: CASSPEQGSEQFF
CDR3 DNA: TGTGCCAGCAGCCCAGAACAGGGATCCGAGCAGTTCTTC

clone size: few
J gene: TRBJ2-6
D gene: -
CDR3 length: 18
V gene: TRBV5-1
CDR3 protein: CASSLEGVASSGANVLTF
CDR3 DNA: TGCGCCAGCAGCTTGGAGGGGGTAGCCTCCTCTGGGGCCAACGTCCTGACTTTC

clone size: -
J gene: TRBJ2-3
D gene: -
CDR3 length: 17
V gene: TRBV4-2
CDR3 protein: CASSQGPQSLGVDTQYF
CDR3 DNA: TGTGCCAGCAGCCAAGGACCCCAATCCCTAGGTGTCGATACGCAGTATTTT

clone size: -
J gene: TRBJ1-6
D gene: TRBD1
CDR3 length: 15
V gene: TRBV2
CDR3 protein: CASSGDRVRNSPLHF
CDR3 DNA: TGTGCCAGCAGTGGGGACAGGGTGAGAAATTCACCCCTCCACTTT

clone size: few
J gene: TRBJ1-2
D gene: -
CDR3 length: 13
V gene: TRBV4-1
CDR3 protein: CASSQEQGYGYTF
CDR3 DNA: TGCGCCAGCAGCCAAGAGCAGGGTTACGGCTACACCTTC

clone size: -
J gene: TRBJ2-1
D gene: TRBD2
CDR3 length: 16
V gene: TRBV6-4
CDR3 protein: CASRSGGGAGYNEQFF
CDR3 DNA: TGTGCCAGCAGATCCGGCGGGGGGGCCGGTTACAATGAGCAGTTCTTC

clone size: once
J gene: TRBJ2-2
D gene: TRBD1
CDR3 length: 15
V gene: TRBV6-5
CDR3 protein: CASSSGQGNTGELFF
CDR3 DNA: TGTGCCAGCAGCTCGGGACAGGGGAACACCGGGGAGCTGTTTTTT

clone size: -
J gene: TRBJ1-6
D gene: TRBD1
CDR3 length: 15
V gene: TRBV5-5
CDR3 protein: CASSPRTGGNSPLHF
CDR3 DNA: TGTGCCAGCAGCCCCAGGACAGGGGGGAATTCACCCCTCCACTTT

clone size: -
J gene: TRBJ1-5
D gene: -
CDR3 length: 16
V gene: TRBV4-2
CDR3 protein: CASSQDSSARGEPQHF
CDR3 DNA: TGTGCCAGCAGCCAAGATTCGTCCGCCAGGGGAGAGCCCCAGCATTTT